This TCR beta chain was profiled in a study of Ad26.COV2.S vaccination and SARS-CoV-2 variants. Sequencing used immunoSEQ multiplex PCR; TCRdb keeps in-frame clones, though not all of them. The sample lists hundreds of thousands of clones, around 86% occurring once. Treatment specified: over 15 received Ad26.COV2.S at low or high dose, single or two shots; roughly five received placebo; per-sample allocation not given. Day 63 after the first vaccine or placebo injection was the time point for sampling. A note on this clone: Its matching antigen is unknown.

Germline V gene data show CDR1 as MNHEY and CDR2 as SVGAGI. Trimming shortened V by 5 bases and J by 4 bases, and 6 bases separated the two germline ends. The CDR3 is made up of 11 amino acids. Overall study results and limits: A substantial breadth of spike-specific CD8+ and CD4+ T cell responses after vaccination has been reported.

The sequences come from peripheral blood, collected in a trial of Ad26.COV2.S vaccine versus placebo. The TCR was taken from a person between 18 and 59 years old who received the Ad26.COV2.S COVID-19 vaccine or a placebo. The J gene is TRBJ2-7, the V gene TRBV6-5; D uncertain. CDR3: CASSSRYEQYF. The DNA for the CDR3 is TGTGCCAGCAGTAGCCGGTACGAGCAGTACTTC.